This TCR beta chain stems from a study of CD8+CD57+ T cells in acquired aplastic anemia (dated by TCRdb to the late 2010s). Study-level background: On average, sorted CD4+ and CD8+ cells yielded around 3.1 ug of extracted DNA, with a range of about 0.18 to 30 ug. A CD8+CD57+ expansion meant a frequency higher than the mean frequency seen in healthy subjects.

A word on this clonotype: This clone's antigen is unknown. It has no much larger one-base neighbor in the sample; base qualities were not kept.

Expansion of CD8+CD57+ cells had been shown by flow cytometry in the patients chosen for sequencing. All patients had severe acquired aplastic anemia diagnosed by International Study of Aplastic Anemia and Agranulocytosis and Camitta criteria. No therapy had been received by the patients at the time of blood sampling. The study deep-sequenced TCR repertoires of sorted CD4+ and CD8+ blood T cells from severe aplastic anemia patients and healthy subjects. In the USA, patient enrollment took place under clinicaltrials.gov protocols 00001620, 01623167, 00001397, 00071045, 00081523 and 00961064. Ficoll-Paque density gradient centrifugation was used to isolate peripheral blood mononuclear cells. Before DNA extraction, CD4+ and CD8+ T cells were sorted with FACS or magnetic beads. Genomic DNA served as template for TCR beta VDJ combination and CDR3 sequence profiling. An Illumina HiSeq 2000 was used for TCR repertoire sequencing. The original methods were these. TRBV/TRBJ rearrangement plots, CDR3 size and DJ length profiles, and Simpson's diversity index were used to evaluate the repertoires. The immunodominant clone was defined as the most abundant DNA sequence in deep sequencing data. CDR3 amino acid sequences were checked for sharing across subjects and were also compared against the VDJdb database and published repertoires. TCRdb reprocessing: public reads trimmed at Q25 with fastp, clones called with MiXCR, in-frame beta chains kept. Each CDR3 protein appears once, grouped with its most common genes and DNA. The V and J calls shown here were made by TCRdb, not taken from the authors' results. This sample has about 58,000 distinct CDR3 sequences in its table, and 57% of those were observed once. Roughly 16% of the sample is taken by the ten largest.

What the study reported, not specific to this receptor: Twenty-nine CD8+ CDR3 sequences were found in both patients and controls but appeared to be highly expressed in patients and within the immunodominant clones of the patients. No significant difference in CD8+ Simpson's diversity was found between patients and healthy controls (P=0.060).

The receptor's source is a human donor with aplastic anemia. The specimen sequenced was sorted CD4+, CD8+, or CD8+CD57+ T cells (not recorded which) from PBMCs.

The DNA sequence follows: TGTGCCAGCAGCCATCAGACTAGTTCCGGGGCCAACGTCCTGACTTTC. Its translation is CASSHQTSSGANVLTF. The chain was built from TRBV9 and TRBJ2-6; a tentative D match to TRBD2 spans 6 bases. Sequences SGDLS (CDR1) and YYNGEE (CDR2) are obtained from the germline V gene. Reading from cysteine to phenylalanine, the CDR3 counts 16 amino acids. The DNA shown is the 48-base CDR3, in frame from base 1. Trimming removed 4 bases from V and 4 bases from J, leaving 15 bases between the germline ends.